These 32 T cell receptor beta chains share one sample of origin, sequenced in a study of blood T cell repertoires in COVID-19 (dated by TCRdb to about 2020). The method was the immunoSEQ multiplex PCR assay. The table was pulled from immuneACCESS by TCRdb, which kept in-frame rearrangements only. Such tables lose some clones; where checked, under half of the loss comes from unresolved V genes, and the rest has no known cause. The sample data list around 300,000 clones, and around 89% of these were observed just once. Together, the top ten hold about 3.9% of the sample. Sequenced: peripheral blood. Receptors were obtained from a woman aged 45-60 years with active or convalescent COVID-19.

This clone was counted many times. The V gene is TRBV28, the J gene TRBJ1-1; D gene uncertain. Germline-derived CDR1 and CDR2 are MDHEN and SYDVKM. The ends were cut back, 4 bases at V and 4 bases at J, with 13 bases in the middle. The CDR3 length is 14 residues. The CDR3 DNA reads TGTGCCAGCAGTTACAATCTCCCCGCCACTGAAGCTTTCTTT. Its protein product is CASSYNLPATEAFF.

The rearrangement uses TRBV4-2 and TRBJ2-7; 8 nucleotides align to TRBD1. The V segment lost 0 bases and the J segment 5 bases; nucleotides outside the gene matches: 9. Germline lookup yields CDR1 LGHNA and CDR2 YNFKEQ. The CDR3 contains 16 residues. The CDR3 DNA follows: TGTGCCAGCAGCCAAGAAGAAAGTAGGACAGGGCACGAGCAGTACTTC. It codes for CASSQEESRTGHEQYF.

V gene TRBV6-2 or TRBV6-3 combines with J gene TRBJ1-6; 7 nucleotides agree with TRBD1. The CDR3 is made up of 17 amino acids. The trim removed 5 bases at V and 4 bases at J, leaving 11 bases unmatched. Per germline, CDR1 MNHEY and CDR2 SVGEGT. As DNA, the CDR3 is TGTGCCAGCAGTCCGCTCAGAGACAGGGAGTATAATTCACCCCTCCACTTT. It specifies CASSPLRDREYNSPLHF.

The gene calls are TRBV4-1 and TRBJ1-6, with TRBD1 matching 7 bases. Trimming at V came to 4 bases and at J to 3 bases, leaving 3 bases not matched to a gene. Germline CDR1 is MGHRA and CDR2 is YSYEKL. The CDR3 sequence is 15 residues long. This chain's CDR3 is CASSLRTGYNSPLHF. DNA of the CDR3: TGCGCCAGCAGCCTCCGGACAGGCTATAATTCACCCCTCCACTTT.

The chain couples TRBV5-6 to TRBJ2-3; TRBD2 matches at 11 bases. Losses at the gene ends were 3 bases for V and 1 base for J; bases not matched to a gene: 7. The CDR3 is made up of 17 amino acids. Germline V gene sequence: CDR1 SGHDT, CDR2 YYEEEE. The CDR3 DNA follows: TGTGCCAGCAGCTCCTTTCTACTAGCGGGGGGCACAGATACGCAGTATTTT. This translates into CASSSFLLAGGTDTQYF.

J is TRBJ2-1 and V is TRBV27; 10 nucleotides line up with TRBD1. The germline V gene has CDR1 MNHEY and CDR2 SMNVEV (reference sequence). This CDR3 region has 15 residues. The junction had 5 bases not matched to a gene; V was cut back by 6 bases and J by 3 bases. CDR3 nucleotides: TGTGCCAGCAGCTCCGGGACAGGGGTCTACAATGAGCAGTTCTTC. Its protein product is CASSSGTGVYNEQFF.

The genes are TRBV27 and TRBJ2-5, with TRBD2 as a possible D gene (6 bases). Germline CDR1 MNHEY, CDR2 SMNVEV (reference sequence). V lost 4 bases to trimming and J lost 4 bases, with 16 bases between them. The CDR3 covers 15 residues. The CDR3 sequence is CASSSPRGWGETQYF. In DNA form, the CDR3 reads TGTGCCAGCAGTTCGCCGCGGGGATGGGGAGAGACCCAGTACTTC.

The gene calls are TRBV29-1 and TRBJ2-3; 14 bases fit TRBD2. Germline V gives CDR1 SQVTM, CDR2 ANQGSEA. The CDR3 spans 15 residues. V was clipped by 3 bases and J by 8 bases; unmatched bases: 7. In DNA form, the CDR3 reads TGCAGCGTTGATCCCAGACTAGCGGGGGGGGGTACGCAGTATTTT. Protein product: CSVDPRLAGGGTQYF.

This sequence joins TRBV4-3 and TRBJ2-1; the match to TRBD2 covers 11 bases. Germline assignment: CDR1 LGHNA and CDR2 YSLEER. The V and J ends lost 0 bases and 10 bases, in that order; junction bases with no gene match: 11. The CDR3 covers 17 residues. The CDR3 loop is CASSQDHLAGGPVEQFF. In DNA, the CDR3 is TGCGCCAGCAGCCAAGATCATCTAGCGGGGGGCCCAGTAGAGCAGTTCTTC.

This sequence joins TRBV25-1 and TRBJ2-7, with 10 bases that match TRBD2. The CDR3 covers 13 residues. Germline CDR1 MGHDK, CDR2 SYGVNS. The J segment lost 5 bases and the V segment lost 4 bases, leaving 2 bases of the junction unmatched. The CDR3 DNA reads TGTGCCAGCAGTGCCACTAGCGGGAACGAGCAGTACTTC. It translates to CASSATSGNEQYF.

A single count supports this clone. This chain joins TRBV7-2 and TRBJ2-5; 9 nucleotides align to TRBD2. The V and J ends lost 1 base and 3 bases, in that order; junction bases with no gene match: 0. CDR3 length equals 14 residues. CDR1 is SGHTA, CDR2 FQGNSA, per germline. The CDR3 sequence: CASSLGGREETQYF. CDR3 coding DNA: TGTGCCAGCAGCTTAGGCGGGAGGGAAGAGACCCAGTACTTC. The full variable domain, completed using reference TRBV7-2 and TRBJ2-5, is GAGVSQSPSNKVTEKGKDVELRCDPISGHTALYWYRQSLGQGLEFLIYFQGNSAPDKSGLPSDRFSAERTGGSVSTLTIQRTQQEDSAVYLCASSLGGREETQYFGPGTRLLVL.

The chain uses TRBV14 and TRBJ1-2, with 11 nucleotides matching TRBD1. Germline CDR1 is SGHDN and CDR2 is FVKESK. V lost 0 bases to trimming and J lost 8 bases; unmatched junction nucleotides: 11. There are 17 residues in the CDR3. This CDR3 is CASSQENQGDRGYGYTF. Written as DNA, the CDR3 is TGTGCCAGCAGCCAAGAAAATCAAGGGGACAGGGGGTACGGCTACACCTTC. The full variable domain, rest sourced from reference TRBV14 and TRBJ1-2, is EAGVTQFPSHSVIEKGQTVTLRCDPISGHDNLYWYRRVMGKEIKFLLHFVKESKQDESGMPNNRFLAERTGGTYSTLKVQPAELEDSGVYFCASSQENQGDRGYGYTFGSGTRLTVV.

This rearrangement joins TRBV21-1 to TRBJ1-4; TRBD1, as called in the table, went unchecked against the DNA. TRBV21-1 is tagged as a pseudogene. This CDR3 has 17 amino acids. CDR3 bases: TGTGCCAGCAGCAAGGCACGGGACAGGGGGCGTTATGAAAAACTGTTTTTT. Residues: CASSKARDRGRYEKLFF.

The chain joins TRBV4-2 to TRBJ2-1, with 7 bases aligning to TRBD1. This CDR3 has 15 residues. CDR1 LGHNA and CDR2 YNFKEQ come from the germline V gene. V shed 2 bases, J shed 6 bases, and the junction held 7 bases outside the gene matches. In DNA form, the CDR3 reads TGTGCCAGCAGCCAAAGTAACAGGGGACGCAATGAGCAGTTCTTC. It specifies CASSQSNRGRNEQFF.

The rearrangement joins TRBV11-2 to TRBJ2-2; D may be TRBD1 (5 bases). The V and J ends lost 1 base and 9 bases respectively, with 12 bases between them. Germline V gene sequence: CDR1 SGHAT, CDR2 FQNNGV. This CDR3 is 14 amino acids long. CDR3 amino acids: CASSLGLGHRELFF. In DNA, the CDR3 is TGTGCCAGCAGCTTAGGGTTAGGACACCGGGAGCTGTTTTTT.

The CDR3 coding sequence is TGTGCCAGCAGCCCGGGACAGGCCCGCAGGGATACGCAGTATTTT. Its protein product is CASSPGQARRDTQYF. The chain is built from TRBV7-3 and TRBJ2-3; the match to TRBD1 covers 8 bases. The germline CDR1 and CDR2 sequences are SGHTA and FQGTGA. V was pared by 5 bases and J by 6 bases, with 10 bases of the junction left unmatched. The CDR3 totals 15 residues.

The chain links TRBV5-4 to TRBJ1-2, with a possible D match to TRBD1 (5 bases). V was shortened by 1 base and J by 2 bases, with 12 bases between the two germline ends. CDR1 and CDR2 from the germline V gene are SGHNT and YYREEE (reference sequence). The CDR3 extends over 15 amino acids. The DNA of the CDR3 is TGTGCCAGCAGCTTGTTTGCCAGGGTAAACTATGGCTACACCTTC. As protein: CASSLFARVNYGYTF.

As regards this clone: At one end the junction does not follow the germline gene, possibly because of a read error. The genes are TRBV7-7 and TRBJ2-2; TRBD2 agrees at 10 bases. The CDR3 covers 17 residues. CDR1 is SSHAT, CDR2 FNYEAQ, per germline (reference sequence). The chain's CDR3 is CASSLAASGGYAGELFF. In DNA form, the CDR3 reads TGTGCTAGCAGCTTAGCGGCTAGCGGGGGTTACGCCGGGGAGCTGTTTTTT.

This chain links TRBV5-4 with TRBJ2-5, with 8 bases aligning to TRBD2. This CDR3 region has 15 residues. With V trimmed by 2 bases and J by 6 bases, 9 bases remained unmatched. Germline V CDR1 and CDR2: SGHNT, YYREEE (reference sequence). The CDR3 loop is CASSFYGGAGKTQYF. The CDR3 nucleotides read TGTGCCAGCAGCTTTTACGGGGGGGCCGGGAAGACCCAGTACTTC. The full variable domain, its missing parts supplied by reference TRBV5-4 and TRBJ2-5, is ETGVTQSPTHLIKTRGQQVTLRCSSQSGHNTVSWYQQALGQGPQFIFQYYREEENGRGNFPPRFSGLQFPNYSSELNVNALELDDSALYLCASSFYGGAGKTQYFGPGTRLLVL.

The chain joins TRBV19 to TRBJ2-3; weak D call: TRBD1 (6 bases). The CDR3 contains 16 residues. V was trimmed by 6 bases and J by 0 bases, leaving 16 bases between them. CDR1 and CDR2 (germline): LNHDA, SQIVND (reference sequence). The CDR3 DNA is TGTGCCAGTAGGACTAACAGGGCTACTAGCACAGATACGCAGTATTTT. This translates into CASRTNRATSTDTQYF.

J is TRBJ1-3 and V is TRBV2, with 7 bases fitting TRBD1. Trimming cost V 6 bases and J 0 bases; bases outside gene matches: 8. CDR3 length: 16 amino acids. From germline, CDR1 is SNHLY and CDR2 FYNNEI. CDR3 DNA sequence: TGTGCCAGCAGATCGACAGGGATTTTCTCTGGAAACACCATATATTTT. Translating it yields CASRSTGIFSGNTIYF.

J is TRBJ2-3 and V is TRBV3-1 (or the pseudogene TRBV3-2); D possibly corresponds to TRBD2 (5 bases). Trimming took off 4 bases at V and 1 base at J, with 12 bases between the two ends. The germline V gene has CDR1 LGHDT and CDR2 YNNKEL (reference sequence). The length of the CDR3 is 15 residues. CDR3 in DNA: TGTGCCAGCAGCCTCTTAGGACTGGGCACAGATACGCAGTATTTT. This gives the protein CASSLLGLGTDTQYF.

CDR3 loop: CASSTTWNTEAFF. CDR3 DNA: TGTGCCAGTAGTACGACATGGAACACTGAAGCTTTCTTT. The V and J genes are TRBV19 and TRBJ1-1; D call uncertain. This CDR3 region has 13 residues. Germline V gives CDR1 LNHDA, CDR2 SQIVND (reference sequence). The V end was cut by 4 bases, the J end by 1 base, with 7 bases between.

This chain joins TRBV7-2 and TRBJ1-2, with D hard to call. The germline V gene has CDR1 SGHTA and CDR2 FQGNSA. Deletions cut 5 bases from V and 7 bases from J, with 11 bases between. CDR3 length: 12 residues. Here the CDR3 reads CASSPTRAGYTF. The CDR3 DNA sequence: TGTGCCAGCAGCCCGACGAGGGCTGGCTACACCTTC.

V and J are TRBV7-8 and TRBJ1-5; 8 bases are shared with TRBD1. Germline V gene data show CDR1 as SGHVS and CDR2 as FQNEAQ. The CDR3 runs 17 residues. V gave up 2 bases and J gave up 0 bases; unmatched junction bases: 6. The CDR3, as DNA: TGTGCCAGCAGCTTAATGCAGGGGGCTACTAGCAATCAGCCCCAGCATTTT. Protein product: CASSLMQGATSNQPQHF. Filled out from reference TRBV7-8 and TRBJ1-5, the complete variable domain reads GAGVSQSPRYKVAKRGQDVALRCDPISGHVSLFWYQQALGQGPEFLTYFQNEAQLDKSGLPSDRFFAERPEGSVSTLKIQRTQQEDSAVYLCASSLMQGATSNQPQHFGDGTRLSIL.

V and J are TRBV21-1 and TRBJ1-5. TRBV21-1 is a pseudogene. There are 18 residues in the CDR3. CDR3 in DNA: TGTGCCAGCAGCAAAGCGGAGAAACGGTCCTATAGCAATCAGCCCCAGCATTTT. Protein product: CASSKAEKRSYSNQPQHF.

V usage is TRBV5-4 and J usage is TRBJ1-2; perhaps TRBD1 as D (6 bases). The germline gives CDR1 SGHNT, CDR2 YYREEE (reference sequence). CDR3 size: 14 residues. The ends were cut back, 2 bases at V and 5 bases at J, with 13 bases in the middle. CDR3 in amino acids: CASSFPDSGYGYTF. The DNA for the CDR3 is TGTGCCAGCAGCTTCCCGGACAGCGGATATGGCTACACCTTC. Together with reference TRBV5-4 and TRBJ1-2, the CDR3 gives the full variable domain: ETGVTQSPTHLIKTRGQQVTLRCSSQSGHNTVSWYQQALGQGPQFIFQYYREEENGRGNFPPRFSGLQFPNYSSELNVNALELDDSALYLCASSFPDSGYGYTFGSGTRLTVV.

The rearrangement joins TRBV5-4 to TRBJ2-7; 11 positions agree with TRBD1. The CDR3 length is 16 residues. Germline-derived CDR1 and CDR2 are SGHNT and YYREEE (reference sequence). V shed 0 bases and J 4 bases; nucleotides not matched to a gene: 6. This CDR3 is CASSLGGTGGIYEQYF. The CDR3 coding sequence is TGTGCCAGCAGCTTGGGGGGGACAGGGGGAATTTACGAGCAGTACTTC.

The chain recombines TRBV19 with TRBJ1-5; no clear D. The V gene's germline CDR1 is LNHDA and CDR2 SQIVND (reference sequence). CDR3 size: 13 residues. Deletions cut 10 bases from V and 0 bases from J, with 10 bases between. The CDR3 DNA reads as TGTGCCACGAGTCGGGATAGCAATCAGCCCCAGCATTTT. It encodes CATSRDSNQPQHF.

The rearrangement links TRBV7-2 to TRBJ1-3; no firm D call. The CDR3 has 16 amino acids. Per germline, CDR1 SGHTA and CDR2 FQGNSA. V was pared by 2 bases and J by 2 bases, with 13 bases between. The chain's CDR3 is CASSLRPGRTGNTIYF. For the CDR3, the DNA is TGTGCCAGCAGCTTACGGCCAGGCAGAACTGGAAACACCATATATTTT. Full variable domain (outside the CDR3, taken from reference TRBV7-2 and TRBJ1-3): GAGVSQSPSNKVTEKGKDVELRCDPISGHTALYWYRQSLGQGLEFLIYFQGNSAPDKSGLPSDRFSAERTGGSVSTLTIQRTQQEDSAVYLCASSLRPGRTGNTIYFGEGSWLTVV.

This chain connects TRBV5-1 to TRBJ2-3; a weak D match, TRBD2 (7 bases). This CDR3 is 14 amino acids long. CDR1 is SGHRS, CDR2 YFSETQ, per germline. Trimming stripped 7 bases from V and 5 bases from J, with 17 bases between. Here the CDR3 reads CASGLGGLGDTQYF. The CDR3 coding sequence is TGCGCCAGCGGACTCGGGGGGCTCGGAGATACGCAGTATTTT. Drawing the rest from reference TRBV5-1 and TRBJ2-3, the complete variable domain is KAGVTQTPRYLIKTRGQQVTLSCSPISGHRSVSWYQQTPGQGLQFLFEYFSETQRNKGNFPGRFSGRQFSNSRSEMNVSTLELGDSALYLCASGLGGLGDTQYFGPGTRLTVL.

J is TRBJ2-7 and V is TRBV28, with 7 bases lining up with TRBD1. Germline CDR1 reads MDHEN; CDR2 reads SYDVKM. V was clipped by 4 bases and J by 1 base; unmatched bases: 16. This CDR3 has 18 residues. As DNA, the CDR3 is TGTGCCAGCAGTTCCCTAACGGGACAGCACGCCTTTTCCTACGAGCAGTACTTC. As protein: CASSSLTGQHAFSYEQYF.